The subject of this entry is one T cell receptor beta chain. TCRdb passed the RT-PCR reads through MiXCR, listing each CDR3 protein once. There are just under 550,000 distinct CDR3 sequences in the sample; approximately 24% occur only once, and 2.8% lies in the top ten. The sample originates from a study of response to subunit inactivated influenza vaccine. Germline V gives CDR1 SNHLY, CDR2 FYNNEI. The CDR3 contains 15 residues. Trimming left V 5 bases short and J 4 bases short, with 17 bases between. This sample also appeared in a second study, on T cells expressing NK-cell markers. This second report adds: UMIs accompanied the 5'RACE template switching by which TCR beta cDNA was made. Seven donors tested HCMV-seropositive and one tested seronegative among the eight sequenced. The study found dominant NKG2C+ clonotypes at about 1.0-7.0% of CD8+ T cells in six donors. Several donors' CD3+CD56-NKG2C+ cells were dominated by the same clonotypes. Certain NKG2C+ T cell clones were expanded, and their HCMV specificity remained unclear.

V is TRBV2 and J is TRBJ1-2; D not resolved. The source is a man between 45 and 60 years old who received an inactivated influenza vaccine. The source material was CD4+ T cells sorted from PBMCs, sampled 11 to 12 days after vaccination. CDR3 sequence (DNA): TGTGCCAGCAGTCCCGAGTCGGGGTGGGGCTATGGCTACACCTTC. Its protein product is CASSPESGWGYGYTF.